Each of the 20 T cell receptor beta chains below was sequenced from the same sample in a study of T cell changes during pregnancy in multiple sclerosis. Clones were read by immunoSEQ multiplex PCR, and TCRdb kept only the in-frame ones, dropping some. The data hold about 49,000 clones, with 90% observed a single time. The starting material was peripheral blood, obtained after pregnancy. These receptor sequences come from a female donor in good health, enrolled as a control in a pregnancy study.

The chain couples TRBV6-5 to TRBJ1-1; the D is unclear. The V gene lost 7 bases and the J gene lost 4 bases, with 13 bases spanning the gap. The CDR3 covers 13 residues. Germline lookup yields CDR1 MNHEY and CDR2 SVGAGI. The CDR3 protein is CASMRDSGTEAFF. The CDR3 nucleotides are TGTGCCAGCATGAGGGATTCTGGCACTGAAGCTTTCTTT.

V usage is TRBV19 and J usage is TRBJ1-2, with 9 bases matching TRBD1. J gave up 8 bases and V 5 bases, and 12 bases lay outside the gene matches. The CDR3 is 15 amino acids. Germline CDR1 reads LNHDA; CDR2 reads SQIVND (reference sequence). CDR3 nucleotides: TGTGCCAGTAGTCCAGCAACAGGGGGCGTCCGGGGCTACACCTTC. Amino acid sequence: CASSPATGGVRGYTF.

The chain employs TRBV15 and TRBJ2-2; 7 bases fit TRBD2. Germline V gene sequence: CDR1 LNHNV, CDR2 YYDKDF (reference sequence). The V and J ends lost 5 bases and 2 bases, in that order; junction bases with no gene match: 2. CDR3 length equals 14 residues. The CDR3 sequence: CATSGGGNTGELFF. Here the CDR3 DNA reads TGTGCCACCAGCGGGGGGGGAAACACCGGGGAGCTGTTTTTT.

This clone was seen only once. V gene TRBV7-2 combines with J gene TRBJ2-1; D gene unclear. The germline V gene encodes CDR1 SGHTA and CDR2 FQGNSA. V was cut by 2 bases and J by 9 bases, with 8 bases left in between. CDR3 length equals 12 residues. The CDR3 sequence: CASSLIVAEQFF. The CDR3 region has the DNA TGTGCCAGCAGCTTAATTGTGGCTGAGCAGTTCTTC.

The genes are TRBV5-1 and TRBJ1-1; D remains unclear. The CDR3 runs 14 residues. Trimming removed 1 base from V and 1 base from J, with 8 bases in between. Germline-derived CDR1 and CDR2 are SGHRS and YFSETQ. DNA of the CDR3: TGCGCCAGCAGCTTGAACGCAGGGAACACTGAAGCTTTCTTT. This codes for CASSLNAGNTEAFF. The whole variable domain, filled in from reference TRBV5-1 and TRBJ1-1, reads KAGVTQTPRYLIKTRGQQVTLSCSPISGHRSVSWYQQTPGQGLQFLFEYFSETQRNKGNFPGRFSGRQFSNSRSEMNVSTLELGDSALYLCASSLNAGNTEAFFGQGTRLTVV.

V is TRBV5-6 and J is TRBJ1-1, with D possibly matching TRBD1 (5 bases). The CDR3 is made up of 15 amino acids. Germline V gives CDR1 SGHDT, CDR2 YYEEEE. With 0 bases removed from V and 0 bases from J, the gap between germline ends came to 9 bases. As DNA, the CDR3 is TGTGCCAGCAGCTTGGTGGTAGGGGTGAACACTGAAGCTTTCTTT. Its protein product is CASSLVVGVNTEAFF.

The genes are TRBV7-9 and TRBJ1-2; TRBD1 might be the D (5 bases). The CDR3 is made up of 12 amino acids. V lost 5 bases, J lost 10 bases, and 14 bases lay in between. Germline V gene lookup returns CDR1 SEHNR and CDR2 FQNEAQ (reference sequence). CDR3 sequence reads: CASSADTGIYTF. The CDR3 region has the DNA TGTGCCAGCAGCGCAGATACAGGAATCTACACCTTC.

The chain employs TRBV5-6 and TRBJ2-3; TRBD1 agrees at 12 bases. CDR1 is SGHDT, CDR2 YYEEEE, per germline. The CDR3 length is 15 residues. V gave up 4 bases and J gave up 6 bases; unmatched junction bases: 6. The CDR3 is CASSAGQGAWDTQYF. CDR3 nucleotide sequence: TGTGCCAGCAGCGCGGGACAGGGGGCCTGGGATACGCAGTATTTT.

This chain joins TRBV6-6 and TRBJ1-2, with D possibly matching TRBD1 (5 bases). Trimming stripped 0 bases from V and 8 bases from J, with 13 bases between. Germline V CDR1 and CDR2: MNHNY, SVGAGI (reference sequence). This CDR3 spans 14 amino acids. CDR3 coding DNA: TGTGCCAGCAGTTACTCAGGCAGGGAAGGGGGCTACACCTTC. It codes for CASSYSGREGGYTF.

The J gene is TRBJ2-1, the V gene TRBV7-9; 11 bases match TRBD2. The CDR3 extends over 17 amino acids. The J segment lost 9 bases and the V segment lost 0 bases, leaving 10 bases of the junction unmatched. CDR1 SEHNR and CDR2 FQNEAQ come from the germline V gene (reference sequence). The CDR3 sequence: CASSLATALAGVVEQFF. As DNA, the CDR3 is TGTGCCAGCAGCTTAGCGACGGCACTAGCGGGAGTTGTTGAGCAGTTCTTC.

This chain connects TRBV6-4 to TRBJ2-2; perhaps TRBD2 as D (6 bases). The V gene's germline CDR1 is MRHNA and CDR2 SNTAGT. The CDR3 length is 15 residues. V was cut by 5 bases and J by 2 bases, with 12 bases left in between. In DNA form, the CDR3 reads TGTGCCAGCAGTAGACTAGGATCAAACACCGGGGAGCTGTTTTTT. This gives the protein CASSRLGSNTGELFF.

This clone has a single count. The rearrangement links TRBV28 to TRBJ2-7; TRBD1 matches at 7 bases. The V and J ends lost 6 bases and 3 bases, in that order; junction bases with no gene match: 8. Germline loops: CDR1 MDHEN, CDR2 SYDVKM. The CDR3 length is 14 residues. The CDR3 sequence: CASSFRGKNYEQYF. Here the CDR3 DNA reads TGTGCCAGCAGCTTCAGGGGGAAGAACTACGAGCAGTACTTC.

CDR3 loop: CASTSGSMNTEAFF. Written as DNA, the CDR3 is TGTGCCAGCACCTCTGGGAGTATGAACACTGAAGCTTTCTTT. This chain connects TRBV28 to TRBJ1-1; the D is unclear. Looked up from germline, CDR1 is MDHEN and CDR2 is SYDVKM. The CDR3 runs 14 residues. V was shortened by 7 bases and J by 0 bases, with 12 bases between the two germline ends.

This chain uses TRBV18 with TRBJ1-2; D call uncertain. V was trimmed by 6 bases and J by 8 bases, leaving 16 bases between them. CDR1 is KGHSH, CDR2 LQKENI, per germline. This CDR3 is built from 13 residues. The CDR3: CASSFGSRRGYTF. CDR3 bases: TGTGCCAGCTCTTTCGGGTCGCGACGGGGCTACACCTTC. Drawing the rest from reference TRBV18 and TRBJ1-2, the complete variable domain is NAGVMQNPRHLVRRRGQEARLRCSPMKGHSHVYWYRQLPEEGLKFMVYLQKENIIDESGMPKERFSAEFPKEGPSILRIQQVVRGDSAAYFCASSFGSRRGYTFGSGTRLTVV.

The rearrangement uses TRBV15 and TRBJ2-3, with 11 bases aligning to TRBD2. J gave up 1 base and V 1 base, and 1 base lay outside the gene matches. Germline V gives CDR1 LNHNV, CDR2 YYDKDF (reference sequence). This CDR3 has 16 residues. The CDR3 sequence: CATSRVGLAGTDTQYF. CDR3 coding DNA: TGTGCCACCAGCAGAGTGGGACTAGCGGGCACAGATACGCAGTATTTT.

This chain's CDR3 is CSVEAVSGANVLTF. The CDR3 coding sequence is TGCAGCGTTGAAGCAGTCTCTGGGGCCAACGTCCTGACTTTC. The J gene is TRBJ2-6, the V gene TRBV29-1; unclear D gene. Germline CDR1 reads SQVTM; CDR2 reads ANQGSEA. Trimming cost V 1 base and J 0 bases, with 4 bases left between them. The CDR3 consists of 14 residues.

This clone occurred once. The chain recombines TRBV5-6 with TRBJ2-5; D might be TRBD2 (6 bases). Deletions cut 4 bases from V and 7 bases from J, with 14 bases between. CDR1 is SGHDT, CDR2 YYEEEE, per germline. CDR3 size: 13 residues. CDR3 sequence (DNA): TGTGCCAGCAGCCGGGACCCCGGGGGGACCCAGTACTTC. Its translation: CASSRDPGGTQYF.

This chain uses TRBV10-2 with TRBJ2-7, with D uncertain. Germline V gene lookup returns CDR1 WSHSY and CDR2 SAAADI. The V and J ends lost 7 bases and 0 bases respectively, with 13 bases between them. This CDR3 region has 14 residues. Here the CDR3 DNA reads TGCGCCAGCATAGACTGGCAGAGCTCCTACGAGCAGTACTTC. This translates into CASIDWQSSYEQYF.

The V call is TRBV11-2, the J call TRBJ1-4; D is perhaps TRBD1 (5 bases). Germline assignment: CDR1 SGHAT and CDR2 FQNNGV. The CDR3 has 14 residues. V was shortened by 6 bases and J by 5 bases, with 13 bases between the two germline ends. The CDR3 is CASRPGTQNEKLFF. CDR3 bases: TGTGCCAGCAGACCCGGGACTCAAAATGAAAAACTGTTTTTT.

The chain couples TRBV12-5 to TRBJ1-2, with D possibly matching TRBD1 (6 bases). The germline V and J ends were trimmed by 0 bases and 8 bases, with 16 bases remaining between them. The CDR3 spans 15 residues. Per germline, CDR1 LGHNT and CDR2 FRNRAP. The CDR3 is CASGLVLRGGGGYTF. Written as DNA, the CDR3 is TGTGCTAGTGGTTTGGTACTCAGGGGTGGGGGCGGCTACACCTTC.